This entry lists 3 T cell receptor beta chains sequenced from one sample in a study of OX40 agonist ivuxolimab in advanced cancers. Profiled with immunoSEQ multiplex PCR; TCRdb holds only in-frame clones, not every one. The repertoire has about 26,000 clones, roughly 85% of them found once; the top ten carry approximately 12%. The sequencing used CD4+ or CD8+ T cells sorted from blood, collected in a trial of the OX40 agonist ivuxolimab. The receptors originated from an adult with an advanced solid tumor such as melanoma, head and neck, liver or kidney cancer.

The chain carries TRBV11-2 and TRBJ1-2; D possibly corresponds to TRBD1 (6 bases). CDR1 SGHAT and CDR2 FQNNGV come from the germline V gene. The CDR3 runs 15 residues. V shed 1 base and J shed 3 bases, with 12 bases lying between them. CDR3 sequence reads: CASSLVGGGDYGYTF. In DNA form, the CDR3 reads TGTGCCAGCAGCTTAGTAGGAGGGGGAGACTATGGCTACACCTTC.

The rearrangement uses TRBV7-8 and TRBJ2-7, with a weak D call TRBD2 (6 bases). V was clipped by 5 bases and J by 4 bases, with 15 bases between them. Per the germline V gene, CDR1 is SGHVS and CDR2 is FQNEAQ. The CDR3 has 14 amino acids. CDR3 in amino acids: CASSLAGRGYEQYF. In DNA, the CDR3 is TGTGCCAGCAGCCTGGCAGGCCGGGGGTACGAGCAGTACTTC. Using reference TRBV7-8 and TRBJ2-7 for the parts outside the CDR3, the full variable domain is GAGVSQSPRYKVAKRGQDVALRCDPISGHVSLFWYQQALGQGPEFLTYFQNEAQLDKSGLPSDRFFAERPEGSVSTLKIQRTQQEDSAVYLCASSLAGRGYEQYFGPGTRLTVT.

The V call is TRBV19, the J call TRBJ1-2, with D possibly TRBD1 on 5 matching bases. Trimming shortened V by 4 bases and J by 3 bases, and 15 bases separated the two germline ends. The CDR3 extends over 15 amino acids. Germline-derived CDR1 and CDR2 are LNHDA and SQIVND (reference sequence). CDR3 DNA: TGTGCCAGTAGTACGGAACAGGACTCAGACTATGGCTACACCTTC. It codes for CASSTEQDSDYGYTF.